The source of this TCR beta chain is a study of post-analysis software for immune sequencing data. Looking at the study overall: Patients had relapsing-remitting, secondary progressive or progressive-relapsing multiple sclerosis; some lacked subtype.

Included in the TCR beta cDNA libraries were unique molecular identifiers. Some 500,000 cDNA molecules were recovered from an input of about 0.9 to 11 million T cells. TCRdb recomputed calls from the PCR reads with MiXCR, one row per CDR3 protein. The sample gives about 380,000 distinct CDR3 sequences, roughly 35% of which show up once; 13% is in the top ten. Comment on this clonotype: Its antigen is undetermined.

Study-wide findings and caveats: There were roughly 5 TRBV segments more frequent in patients than controls, and TRBV5-6, TRBV5-1 and TRBV20-1 were among them. When compared against controls, multiple sclerosis patients showed significantly lower normalized Chao1 diversity.

In germline, CDR1 is MGHDK, CDR2 SYGVNS. The CDR3 covers 12 residues. V lost 7 bases and J lost 3, with 7 bases in between. The chain carries TRBV25-1 and TRBJ2-1; weak D call: TRBD2 (5 bases). Specimen: blood. The receptor was isolated from a girl under 18 with multiple sclerosis. The CDR3 here is CASIGVYNEQFF. Here the CDR3 DNA reads TGTGCCAGCATCGGGGTCTACAATGAGCAGTTCTTC.